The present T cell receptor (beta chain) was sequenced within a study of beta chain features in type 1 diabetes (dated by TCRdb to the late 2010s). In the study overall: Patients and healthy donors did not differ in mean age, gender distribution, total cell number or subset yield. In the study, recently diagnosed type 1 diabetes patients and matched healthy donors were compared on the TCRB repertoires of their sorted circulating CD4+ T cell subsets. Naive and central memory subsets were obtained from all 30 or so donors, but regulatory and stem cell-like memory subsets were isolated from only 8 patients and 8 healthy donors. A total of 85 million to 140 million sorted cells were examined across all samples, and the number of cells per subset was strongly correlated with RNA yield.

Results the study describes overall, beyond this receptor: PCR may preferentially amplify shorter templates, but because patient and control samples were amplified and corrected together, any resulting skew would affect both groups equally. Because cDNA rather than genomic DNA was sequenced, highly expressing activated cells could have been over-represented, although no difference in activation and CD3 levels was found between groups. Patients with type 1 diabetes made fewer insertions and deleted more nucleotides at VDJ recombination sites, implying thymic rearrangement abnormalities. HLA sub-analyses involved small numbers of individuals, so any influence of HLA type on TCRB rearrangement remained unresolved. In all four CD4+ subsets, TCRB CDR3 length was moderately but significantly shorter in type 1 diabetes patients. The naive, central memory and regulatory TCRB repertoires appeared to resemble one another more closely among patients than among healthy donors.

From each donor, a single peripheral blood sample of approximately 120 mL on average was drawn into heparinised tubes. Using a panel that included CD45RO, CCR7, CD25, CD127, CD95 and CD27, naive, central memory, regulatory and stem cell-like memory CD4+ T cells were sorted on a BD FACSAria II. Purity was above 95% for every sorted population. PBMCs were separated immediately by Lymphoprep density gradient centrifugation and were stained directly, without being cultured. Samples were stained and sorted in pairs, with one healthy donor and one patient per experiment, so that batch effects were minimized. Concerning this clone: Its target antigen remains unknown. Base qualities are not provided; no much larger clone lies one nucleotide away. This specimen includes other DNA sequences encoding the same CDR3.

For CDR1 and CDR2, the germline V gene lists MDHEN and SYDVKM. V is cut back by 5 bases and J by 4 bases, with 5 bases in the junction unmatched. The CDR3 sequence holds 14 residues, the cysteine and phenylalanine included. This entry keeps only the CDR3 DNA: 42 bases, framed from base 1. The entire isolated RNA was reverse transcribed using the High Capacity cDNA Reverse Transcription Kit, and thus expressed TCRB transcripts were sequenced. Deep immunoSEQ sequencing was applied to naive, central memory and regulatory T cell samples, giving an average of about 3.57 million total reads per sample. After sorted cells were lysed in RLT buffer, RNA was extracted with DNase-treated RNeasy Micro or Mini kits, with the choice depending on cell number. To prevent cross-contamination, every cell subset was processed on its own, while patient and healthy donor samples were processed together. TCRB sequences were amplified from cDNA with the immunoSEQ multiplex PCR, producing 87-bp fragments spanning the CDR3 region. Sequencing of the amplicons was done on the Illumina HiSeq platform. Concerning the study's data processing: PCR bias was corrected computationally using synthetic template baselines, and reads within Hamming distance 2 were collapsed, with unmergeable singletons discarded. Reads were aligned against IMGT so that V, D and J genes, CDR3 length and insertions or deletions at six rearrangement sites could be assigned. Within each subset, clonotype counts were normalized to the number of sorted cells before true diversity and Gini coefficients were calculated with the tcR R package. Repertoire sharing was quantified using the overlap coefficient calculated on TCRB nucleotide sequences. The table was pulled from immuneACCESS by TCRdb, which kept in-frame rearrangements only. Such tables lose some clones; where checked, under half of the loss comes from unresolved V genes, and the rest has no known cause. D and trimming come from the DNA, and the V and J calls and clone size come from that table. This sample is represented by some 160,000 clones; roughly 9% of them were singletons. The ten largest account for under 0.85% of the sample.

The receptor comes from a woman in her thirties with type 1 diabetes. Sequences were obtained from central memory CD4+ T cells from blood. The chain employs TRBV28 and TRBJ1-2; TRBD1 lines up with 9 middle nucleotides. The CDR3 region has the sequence CASSPGQGSYGYTF. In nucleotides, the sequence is TGTGCCAGCAGTCCGGGACAGGGCTCCTATGGCTACACCTTC.